The 16 T cell receptor beta chains in this list originate from one sample, sequenced in a study of blood T cell repertoires in COVID-19. Profiled with immunoSEQ multiplex PCR; TCRdb holds only in-frame clones, not every one. Among about 100,000 clones listed, over 75% were seen once. Sequenced material: peripheral blood. The receptor source for this set is a man between 60 and 70 years old with acute or convalescent COVID-19.

The V and J genes are TRBV29-1 and TRBJ1-2; 10 positions agree with TRBD1. Losses at the gene ends were 7 bases for V and 7 bases for J; bases not matched to a gene: 9. This CDR3 spans 13 amino acids. The germline gives CDR1 SQVTM, CDR2 ANQGSEA. The CDR3 coding sequence is TGCAGCGCCTTCGACAGGGGGCTCTCTGGCTACACCTTC. Protein sequence: CSAFDRGLSGYTF.

This clone has just one count. J is TRBJ2-1 and V is TRBV7-9; 8 positions agree with TRBD2. The germline V gene has CDR1 SEHNR and CDR2 FQNEAQ (reference sequence). CDR3 length: 15 residues. Germline trimming cut 4 bases from V and 7 bases from J; bases unmatched to any gene: 9. In DNA, the CDR3 is TGTGCCAGCAGCTCGAGCGGGAGAGAAGGTAATGAGCAGTTCTTC. Translating gives CASSSSGREGNEQFF.

The rearrangement uses TRBV30 and TRBJ2-7; weak D call: TRBD1 (6 bases). Trimming shortened V by 2 bases and J by 5 bases, and 10 bases separated the two germline ends. There are 12 residues in the CDR3. Germline-derived CDR1 and CDR2 are GTSNPN and SVGIG (reference sequence). The CDR3 nucleotides read TGTGCCTGGAGTCCAGGGGTCCACGAGCAGTACTTC. Protein sequence: CAWSPGVHEQYF.

CDR3 bases: TGTGCCAGCAGTTTCGACTCCACAGATACGCAGTATTTT. This encodes CASSFDSTDTQYF. This rearrangement joins TRBV27 to TRBJ2-3; no firm D call. CDR1 is MNHEY and CDR2 is SMNVEV in the germline V gene (reference sequence). V lost 3 bases, J lost 2 bases, and 6 bases lay in between. The CDR3 runs 13 residues.

The CDR3 DNA follows: TGTGCCAGCACGGGACTAGCGGGCCAAAGCTCCTACGAGCAGTACTTC. Protein: CASTGLAGQSSYEQYF. V is TRBV27 and J is TRBJ2-7, with TRBD2 matching 12 bases. The CDR3 covers 16 residues. After removal of 7 bases from V and 0 bases from J, the junction contained 7 bases not matched to a gene. CDR1 and CDR2 from the germline V gene are MNHEY and SMNVEV (reference sequence).

The rearrangement joins TRBV7-9 to TRBJ2-5, with D maybe TRBD1 (7 bases). V lost 2 bases and J lost 2, with 9 bases in between. CDR1 SEHNR and CDR2 FQNEAQ come from the germline V gene (reference sequence). The CDR3 is 14 amino acids. CDR3 coding DNA: TGTGCCAGCAGCTTATCAGGGGGGCAAGAGACCCAGTACTTC. Protein sequence: CASSLSGGQETQYF.

The chain links TRBV19 to TRBJ2-7; no clear D gene. This CDR3 has 13 residues. The germline V and J ends were trimmed by 9 bases and 0 bases, with 12 bases remaining between them. The germline V gene has CDR1 LNHDA and CDR2 SQIVND (reference sequence). CDR3 sequence (DNA): TGTGCCAGCAGGCGTTCAGACTCCTACGAGCAGTACTTC. Protein sequence: CASRRSDSYEQYF. The variable domain in full, completed from reference TRBV19 and TRBJ2-7, reads DGGITQSPKYLFRKEGQNVTLSCEQNLNHDAMYWYRQDPGQGLRLIYYSQIVNDFQKGDIAEGYSVSREKKESFPLTVTSAQKNPTAFYLCASRRSDSYEQYFGPGTRLTVT.

The chain links TRBV5-1 to TRBJ2-1; 7 bases map to TRBD2. Losses at the gene ends were 4 bases for V and 2 bases for J; bases not matched to a gene: 12. Germline lookup yields CDR1 SGHRS and CDR2 YFSETQ. The CDR3 contains 17 residues. The CDR3 loop reads CASSPTAGSGPYNEQFF. The CDR3 DNA follows: TGCGCCAGCAGCCCTACCGCAGGTAGCGGGCCCTACAATGAGCAGTTCTTC.

This clone was seen just once. The rearrangement links TRBV18 to TRBJ1-2, with 10 bases matching TRBD1. CDR3 length: 14 amino acids. Germline values: CDR1 KGHSH, CDR2 LQKENI. V lost 3 bases and J lost 5; bases outside the gene matches: 3. This CDR3 is CASSPSGQGYGYTF. In nucleotides, the CDR3 is TGTGCCAGCTCACCGTCGGGACAGGGGTATGGCTACACCTTC.

The genes are TRBV5-1 and TRBJ2-2; TRBD2 agrees at 8 bases. Trimming at V came to 6 bases and at J to 5 bases, leaving 12 bases not matched to a gene. CDR3 length: 16 residues. The germline V gene has CDR1 SGHRS and CDR2 YFSETQ. CDR3 nucleotides: TGCGCCAGCACCTTATCGTACGGGGGGGAAACCGGGGAGCTGTTTTTT. This encodes CASTLSYGGETGELFF.

This clone was observed a few times. The chain couples TRBV11-3 to TRBJ2-2; 8 bases fit TRBD1. The germline gives CDR1 SGHNT, CDR2 YENEEA. Trimming cost V 5 bases and J 6 bases; bases outside gene matches: 8. The CDR3 is 15 residues long. CDR3 in DNA: TGTGCCAGCAGCCTTCTGACAGGGGAGGCCGGGGAGCTGTTTTTT. Encoded protein: CASSLLTGEAGELFF.

V and J are TRBV3-1 (or the pseudogene TRBV3-2) and TRBJ2-1, with a possible D match to TRBD1 (5 bases). V gave up 1 base and J gave up 8 bases, with 6 bases separating them. CDR3 size: 12 residues. CDR1 is LGHDT and CDR2 is YNNKEL in the germline V gene (reference sequence). CDR3 sequence reads: CASSQVGDEQFF. CDR3 in DNA: TGTGCCAGCAGCCAAGTAGGGGATGAGCAGTTCTTC.

This clone was seen a single time. V gene TRBV13 combines with J gene TRBJ2-1, with a weak D call TRBD2 (6 bases). With 5 bases removed from V and 3 bases from J, the gap between germline ends came to 20 bases. This CDR3 region has 17 residues. Germline lookup yields CDR1 PRHDT and CDR2 FYEKMQ (reference sequence). CDR3 coding DNA: TGTGCCAGCAGCCATCCACCCGGGAGAGGGAACTACAATGAGCAGTTCTTC. Protein: CASSHPPGRGNYNEQFF.

The chain joins TRBV3-1 (or the pseudogene TRBV3-2) to TRBJ2-4; no definite D call. V lost 4 bases and J lost 2, with 9 bases in between. There are 14 residues in the CDR3. The germline V gene has CDR1 LGHDT and CDR2 YNNKEL (reference sequence). The CDR3 reads CASSPLSSKNIQYF. DNA of the CDR3: TGTGCCAGCAGCCCACTCTCCTCCAAAAACATTCAGTACTTC.

This chain joins TRBV5-3 and TRBJ1-6, with TRBD1 matching over 8 bases. TRBV5-3 is an ORF, and what it does is uncertain. V gave up 4 bases and J gave up 5 bases; unmatched junction bases: 23. The CDR3 contains 21 residues. The CDR3 DNA follows: TGTGCCAGAAGCCACGGGAAGAGCCCTTCTACAGGGGGTTGGGATAATTCACCCCTCCACTTT. This gives the protein CARSHGKSPSTGGWDNSPLHF.

The chain's CDR3 is CASSQASGEPLYNEQFF. As DNA, the CDR3 is TGTGCCAGCAGCCAAGCAAGCGGTGAACCTCTCTACAATGAGCAGTTCTTC. The chain is built from TRBV4-2 and TRBJ2-1; D may be TRBD2 (5 bases). CDR1 is LGHNA and CDR2 is YNFKEQ in the germline V gene. The CDR3 contains 17 residues. The V gene lost 1 base and the J gene lost 3 bases, with 16 bases spanning the gap.